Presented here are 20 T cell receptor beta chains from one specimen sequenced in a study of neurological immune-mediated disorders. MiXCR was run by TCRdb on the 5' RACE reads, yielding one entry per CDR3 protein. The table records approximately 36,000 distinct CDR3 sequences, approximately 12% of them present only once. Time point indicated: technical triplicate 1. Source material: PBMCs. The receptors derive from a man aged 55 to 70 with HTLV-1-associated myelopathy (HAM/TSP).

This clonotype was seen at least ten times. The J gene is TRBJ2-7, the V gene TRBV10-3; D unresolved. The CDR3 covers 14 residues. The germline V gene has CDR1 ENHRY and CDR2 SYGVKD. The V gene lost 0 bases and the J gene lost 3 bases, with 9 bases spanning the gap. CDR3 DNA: TGTGCCATCAGTGAGTCAGGGTTGCACTACGAGCAGTACTTC. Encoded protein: CAISESGLHYEQYF.

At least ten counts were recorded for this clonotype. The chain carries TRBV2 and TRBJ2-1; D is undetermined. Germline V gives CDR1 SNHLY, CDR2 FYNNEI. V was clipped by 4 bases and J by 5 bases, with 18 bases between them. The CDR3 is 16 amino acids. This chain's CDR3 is CASSAHGPSRDNEQFF. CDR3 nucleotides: TGTGCCAGCAGTGCCCACGGCCCCTCACGGGACAATGAGCAGTTCTTC.

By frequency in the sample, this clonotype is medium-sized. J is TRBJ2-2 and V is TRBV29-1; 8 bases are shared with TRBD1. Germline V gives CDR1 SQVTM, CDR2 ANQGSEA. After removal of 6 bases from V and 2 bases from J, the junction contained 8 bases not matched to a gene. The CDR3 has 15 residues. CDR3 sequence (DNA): TGCAGCGTGATTGGACAGGGCTTTAACACCGGGGAGCTGTTTTTT. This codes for CSVIGQGFNTGELFF.

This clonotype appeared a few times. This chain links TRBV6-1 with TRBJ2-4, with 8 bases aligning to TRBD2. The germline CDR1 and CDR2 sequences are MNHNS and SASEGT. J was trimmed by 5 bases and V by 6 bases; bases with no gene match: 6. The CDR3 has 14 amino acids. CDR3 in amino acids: CASRPGGVENIQYF. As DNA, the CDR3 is TGTGCCAGCAGGCCCGGGGGGGTGGAAAACATTCAGTACTTC.

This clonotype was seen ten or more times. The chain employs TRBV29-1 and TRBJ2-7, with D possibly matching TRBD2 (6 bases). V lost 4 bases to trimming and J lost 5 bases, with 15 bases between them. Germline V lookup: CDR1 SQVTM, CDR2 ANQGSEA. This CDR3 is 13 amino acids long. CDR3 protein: CSVGLGSFHEQYF. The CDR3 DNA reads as TGCAGCGTTGGACTCGGGAGTTTCCACGAGCAGTACTTC.

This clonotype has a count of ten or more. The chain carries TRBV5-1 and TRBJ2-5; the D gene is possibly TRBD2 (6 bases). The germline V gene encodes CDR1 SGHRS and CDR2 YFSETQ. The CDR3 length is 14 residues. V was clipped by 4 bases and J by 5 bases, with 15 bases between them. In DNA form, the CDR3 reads TGCGCCAGCAGCACCTCCGGGGGTGGGGAGACCCAGTACTTC. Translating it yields CASSTSGGGETQYF.

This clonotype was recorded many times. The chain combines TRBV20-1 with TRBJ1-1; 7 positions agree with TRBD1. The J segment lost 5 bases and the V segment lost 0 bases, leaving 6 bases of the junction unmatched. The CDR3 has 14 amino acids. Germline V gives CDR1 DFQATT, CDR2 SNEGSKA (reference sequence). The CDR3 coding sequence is TGCAGTGCTAGAGAGAACGACAGGGATACTGAAGCTTTCTTT. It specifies CSARENDRDTEAFF.

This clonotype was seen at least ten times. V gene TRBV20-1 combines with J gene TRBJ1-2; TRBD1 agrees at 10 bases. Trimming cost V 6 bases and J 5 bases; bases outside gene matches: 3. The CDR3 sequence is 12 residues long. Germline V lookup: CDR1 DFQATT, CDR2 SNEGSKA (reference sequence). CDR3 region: CSATGQGYGYTF. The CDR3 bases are TGCAGTGCCACGGGACAGGGGTATGGCTACACCTTC.

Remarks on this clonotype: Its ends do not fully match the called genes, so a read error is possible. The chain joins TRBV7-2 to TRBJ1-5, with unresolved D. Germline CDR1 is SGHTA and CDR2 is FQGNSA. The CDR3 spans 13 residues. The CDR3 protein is CASSLAEHQRQHF. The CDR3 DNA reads TGTGCCAGCAGCTTAGCGGAACATCAGCGCCAGCATTTT.

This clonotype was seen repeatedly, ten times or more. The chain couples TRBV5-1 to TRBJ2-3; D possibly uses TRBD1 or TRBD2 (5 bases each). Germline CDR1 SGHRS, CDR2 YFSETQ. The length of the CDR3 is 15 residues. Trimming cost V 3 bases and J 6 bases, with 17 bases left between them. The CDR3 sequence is CASSSGTRAGDTQYF. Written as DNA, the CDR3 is TGCGCCAGCAGCTCCGGGACCCGGGCAGGGGATACGCAGTATTTT. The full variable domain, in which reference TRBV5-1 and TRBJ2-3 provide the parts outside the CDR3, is KAGVTQTPRYLIKTRGQQVTLSCSPISGHRSVSWYQQTPGQGLQFLFEYFSETQRNKGNFPGRFSGRQFSNSRSEMNVSTLELGDSALYLCASSSGTRAGDTQYFGPGTRLTVL.

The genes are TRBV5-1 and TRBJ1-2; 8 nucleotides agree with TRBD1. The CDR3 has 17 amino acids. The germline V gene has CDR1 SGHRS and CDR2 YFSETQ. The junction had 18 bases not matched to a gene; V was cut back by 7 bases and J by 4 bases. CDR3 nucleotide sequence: TGCGCCAGCGGACCCCGGACAGGGCCCCGGGAGAGCTATGGCTACACCTTC. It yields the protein CASGPRTGPRESYGYTF.

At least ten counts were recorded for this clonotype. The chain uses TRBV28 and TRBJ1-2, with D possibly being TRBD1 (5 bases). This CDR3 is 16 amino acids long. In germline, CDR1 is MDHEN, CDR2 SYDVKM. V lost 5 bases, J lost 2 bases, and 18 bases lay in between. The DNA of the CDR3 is TGTGCCAGCAGTCCCTCACGGGGGACGGACAACTATGGCTACACCTTC. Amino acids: CASSPSRGTDNYGYTF.

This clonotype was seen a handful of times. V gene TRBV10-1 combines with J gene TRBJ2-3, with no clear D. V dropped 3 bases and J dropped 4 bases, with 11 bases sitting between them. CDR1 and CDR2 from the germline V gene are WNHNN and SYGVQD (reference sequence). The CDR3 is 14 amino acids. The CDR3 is CASSDGVSPDTQYF. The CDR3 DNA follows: TGCGCCAGCAGTGATGGAGTGAGCCCAGATACGCAGTATTTT.

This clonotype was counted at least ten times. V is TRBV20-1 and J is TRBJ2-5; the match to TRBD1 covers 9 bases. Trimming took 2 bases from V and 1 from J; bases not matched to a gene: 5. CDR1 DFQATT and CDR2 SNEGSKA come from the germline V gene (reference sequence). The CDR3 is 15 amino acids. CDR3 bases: TGCAGTGCTAGAAAGATGACAGGGGGCCAAGAGACCCAGTACTTC. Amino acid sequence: CSARKMTGGQETQYF.

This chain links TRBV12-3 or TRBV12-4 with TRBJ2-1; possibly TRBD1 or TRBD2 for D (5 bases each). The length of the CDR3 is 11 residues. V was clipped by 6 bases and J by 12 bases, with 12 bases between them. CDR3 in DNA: TGTGCCAGCAGCCGAGGGGACGGGCAGTTCTTC. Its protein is CASSRGDGQFF.

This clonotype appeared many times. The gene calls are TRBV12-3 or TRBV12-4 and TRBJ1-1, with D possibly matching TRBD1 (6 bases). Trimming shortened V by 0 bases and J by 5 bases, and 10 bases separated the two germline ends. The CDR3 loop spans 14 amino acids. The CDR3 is CASSLAGTQTEAFF. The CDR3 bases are TGTGCCAGCAGTTTAGCGGGGACACAAACTGAAGCTTTCTTT.

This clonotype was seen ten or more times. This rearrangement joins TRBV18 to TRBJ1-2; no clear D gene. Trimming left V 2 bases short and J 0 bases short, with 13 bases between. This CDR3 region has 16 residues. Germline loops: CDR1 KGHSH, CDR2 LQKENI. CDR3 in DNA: TGTGCCAGCTCACCAGCGGGGATGGGGTCTAACTATGGCTACACCTTC. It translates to CASSPAGMGSNYGYTF.

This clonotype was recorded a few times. CDR3 region: CASRSQGQASRVEEQYF. In DNA, the CDR3 is TGTGCCAGCAGAAGTCAGGGCCAGGCTAGCCGAGTAGAGGAGCAGTACTTC. The chain recombines TRBV11-2 with TRBJ2-7; D may match TRBD1 or TRBD2 (5 bases each). The germline V and J ends were trimmed by 6 bases and 7 bases, with 28 bases remaining between them. Germline CDR1 and CDR2: SGHAT and FQNNGV. The CDR3 runs to 17 residues.

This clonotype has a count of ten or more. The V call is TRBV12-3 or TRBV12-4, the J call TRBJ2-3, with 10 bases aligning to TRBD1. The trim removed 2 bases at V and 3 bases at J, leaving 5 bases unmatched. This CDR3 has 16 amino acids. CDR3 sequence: CASSLRDRGPTDTQYF. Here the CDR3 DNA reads TGTGCCAGCAGTTTAAGGGACAGGGGCCCGACAGATACGCAGTATTTT.

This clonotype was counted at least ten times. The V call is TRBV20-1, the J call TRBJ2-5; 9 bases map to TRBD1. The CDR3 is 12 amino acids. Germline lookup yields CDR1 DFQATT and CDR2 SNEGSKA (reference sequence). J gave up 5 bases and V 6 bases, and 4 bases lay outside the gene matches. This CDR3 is CSATGGGETQYF. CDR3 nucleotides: TGCAGTGCCACAGGGGGCGGGGAGACCCAGTACTTC.